The 25 T cell receptor beta chains in this list originate from one sample, sequenced in a study of a mutant IDH1 vaccine in newly diagnosed glioma. Repertoires were generated with immunoSEQ multiplex PCR, while TCRdb's copy carries only in-frame clones and drops some. Here the sample spans tens of thousands of clones, roughly 76% being singletons. These receptors have no known antigen. Indicated time point: week 35, safety follow-up. Vaccination used 300 ug of mutant IDH1 20-mer peptide per dose, with topical imiquimod. The material was PBMCs, obtained from a glioma patient whose treatment included an IDH1 peptide vaccine. The receptors here all came from a man between 40 and 49 years old with glioma.

The chain is built from TRBV7-9 and TRBJ1-4, with 8 positions matching TRBD1. Germline CDR1 and CDR2: SEHNR and FQNEAQ (reference sequence). The length of the CDR3 is 14 residues. Unmatched junction bases numbered 4, after V lost 6 bases and J lost 4 bases. The CDR3 reads CASRFGQGNEKLFF. The CDR3, as DNA: TGTGCCAGCAGATTCGGACAGGGTAATGAAAAACTGTTTTTT.

The chain uses TRBV5-5 and TRBJ1-2; a weak D match, TRBD1 (6 bases). Trimming left V 0 bases short and J 4 bases short, with 16 bases between. The CDR3 has 16 residues. Germline assignment: CDR1 SGHKS and CDR2 YYEKEE (reference sequence). The CDR3, as DNA: TGTGCCAGCAGCTTGGTTGGTCAGGGGCTAGTCTATGGCTACACCTTC. Its protein product is CASSLVGQGLVYGYTF.

The chain has TRBV27 and TRBJ2-7; D might be TRBD1 (6 bases). The CDR3 totals 14 residues. Germline CDR1 MNHEY, CDR2 SMNVEV (reference sequence). V was clipped by 3 bases and J by 6 bases, with 15 bases between them. CDR3 loop: CASSFGQGIGEQYF. The CDR3 nucleotides read TGTGCCAGCAGTTTCGGGCAGGGGATTGGCGAGCAGTACTTC.

This clone was seen more than once but under ten times. The chain recombines TRBV12-5 with TRBJ1-1; the D is unclear. Germline V lookup: CDR1 LGHNT, CDR2 FRNRAP. Trimming cost V 7 bases and J 1 base, with 10 bases left between them. The CDR3 is 13 amino acids. CDR3 sequence (DNA): TGTGCTAGTGCCCTCGAGCAGAACACTGAAGCTTTCTTT. Translating gives CASALEQNTEAFF.

The V gene is TRBV30, the J gene TRBJ1-5; D not resolved. Germline V gene lookup returns CDR1 GTSNPN and CDR2 SVGIG (reference sequence). The V end lost 3 bases, the J end lost 4 bases, and 10 bases lay between the germline ends. This CDR3 region has 13 residues. The CDR3: CAWRHFPNQPQHF. The CDR3 bases are TGTGCCTGGAGGCACTTCCCAAATCAGCCCCAGCATTTT. The whole variable domain, filled in from reference TRBV30 and TRBJ1-5, reads SQTIHQWPATLVQPVGSPLSLECTVEGTSNPNLYWYRQAAGRGLQLLFYSVGIGQISSEVPQNLSASRPQDRQFILSSKKLLLSDSGFYLCAWRHFPNQPQHFGDGTRLSIL.

This clone was detected once. V is TRBV6-4 and J is TRBJ2-1; tentatively, D is TRBD2 (6 bases). Germline CDR1 is MRHNA and CDR2 is SNTAGT. CDR3 size: 14 residues. Trimming took 3 bases from V and 10 from J, leaving 16 bases between them. The CDR3 sequence: CASSESAGGPEQFF. CDR3 sequence (DNA): TGTGCCAGCAGTGAGTCCGCTGGAGGGCCGGAGCAGTTCTTC.

Here the CDR3 DNA reads TGTGCCAGCAGTGCCGTGGTTGGCCATGAGCAGTTCTTC. Protein sequence: CASSAVVGHEQFF. The V call is TRBV6-4, the J call TRBJ2-1; D remains ambiguous. The CDR3 length is 13 residues. Trimming shortened V by 4 bases and J by 8 bases, and 12 bases separated the two germline ends. Germline V gene lookup returns CDR1 MRHNA and CDR2 SNTAGT.

This sequence joins TRBV7-8 and TRBJ2-7; D gene uncertain. CDR1 and CDR2 (germline): SGHVS, FQNEAQ. Trimming pared 1 base from V and 7 bases from J, leaving 8 bases between. The CDR3 totals 12 residues. The CDR3 is CASSLGLEEQYF. CDR3 sequence (DNA): TGTGCCAGCAGCTTAGGGCTAGAGGAGCAGTACTTC.

V is TRBV7-9 and J is TRBJ2-2, with a weak D call TRBD2 (6 bases). CDR1 and CDR2 (germline): SEHNR, FQNEAQ (reference sequence). Trimming left V 5 bases short and J 1 base short, with 11 bases between. CDR3 length: 15 amino acids. CDR3 nucleotide sequence: TGTGCCAGCAGCCGCCGACTAGAGAACACCGGGGAGCTGTTTTTT. It yields the protein CASSRRLENTGELFF.

In nucleotides, the CDR3 is TGTGCCAGTTTTAACCCGGGACTTTTTAATTCACCCCTCCACTTT. The encoded protein is CASFNPGLFNSPLHF. The chain has TRBV27 and TRBJ1-6, with D perhaps matching TRBD1 (5 bases). Trimming pared 9 bases from V and 6 bases from J, leaving 18 bases between. The CDR3 spans 15 residues. CDR1 is MNHEY, CDR2 SMNVEV, per germline (reference sequence).

The gene calls are TRBV11-3 and TRBJ2-5, with D maybe TRBD2 (6 bases). The CDR3 runs to 16 residues. Per the germline V gene, CDR1 is SGHNT and CDR2 is YENEEA. Trimming left V 1 base short and J 5 bases short, with 17 bases between. CDR3 loop: CASSLGGTQGRETQYF. The CDR3 DNA is TGTGCCAGCAGCTTAGGGGGGACCCAAGGGAGGGAGACCCAGTACTTC.

The V and J genes are TRBV30 and TRBJ1-3, with a possible D match to TRBD1 (5 bases). The CDR3 totals 12 residues. CDR1 and CDR2 (germline): GTSNPN, SVGIG (reference sequence). The V end was cut by 2 bases, the J end by 4 bases, with 6 bases between. CDR3 coding DNA: TGTGCCTGGAGTTCAGGGGGAAACACCATATATTTT. Translating gives CAWSSGGNTIYF.

The chain is built from TRBV10-3 and TRBJ1-4; TRBD1 matches 12 bases. Germline CDR1 is ENHRY and CDR2 is SYGVKD. V trimming: 6 bases; J trimming: 7 bases; junction bases outside the gene matches: 9. There are 16 residues in the CDR3. This chain's CDR3 is CAIRSGQGAPGEKLFF. The CDR3 region has the DNA TGTGCCATCAGGTCGGGACAGGGGGCTCCGGGTGAAAAACTGTTTTTT.

V is TRBV6-6 and J is TRBJ1-5; D is undetermined. There are 11 residues in the CDR3. The germline V gene has CDR1 MNHNY and CDR2 SVGAGI (reference sequence). Trimming took 6 bases from V and 4 from J, leaving 4 bases between them. DNA of the CDR3: TGTGCCAGCAGCCAAAATCAGCCCCAGCATTTT. Its protein is CASSQNQPQHF.

This chain joins TRBV10-3 and TRBJ2-1; D may be TRBD2 (5 bases). Per germline, CDR1 ENHRY and CDR2 SYGVKD. V was pared by 8 bases and J by 8 bases, with 16 bases between. CDR3 length equals 13 residues. The CDR3 reads CAISSGSSDEQFF. The CDR3 DNA sequence: TGTGCCATCTCGAGCGGCTCGAGTGATGAGCAGTTCTTC.

The chain carries TRBV4-3 and TRBJ2-1, with D possibly TRBD2 on 7 matching bases. Trimming took 8 bases from V and 6 from J, leaving 20 bases between them. The CDR3 loop spans 15 amino acids. Per the germline V gene, CDR1 is LGHNA and CDR2 is YSLEER. CDR3 nucleotide sequence: TGCGCCAGCCGTTGGGCGGCGGGGGCCGCCAATGAGCAGTTCTTC. Translating gives CASRWAAGAANEQFF.

J is TRBJ1-5 and V is TRBV6-5; D perhaps matches TRBD1 (5 bases). The CDR3 spans 14 residues. Germline CDR1 reads MNHEY; CDR2 reads SVGAGI. V was cut by 0 bases and J by 6 bases, with 9 bases left in between. The CDR3 bases are TGTGCCAGCAGTTACTCTGGGGCTCTTCAGCCCCAGCATTTT. Its translation is CASSYSGALQPQHF.

CDR3 amino acids: CASSRLQGTGALNTEAFF. DNA of the CDR3: TGTGCCAGCAGCCGACTCCAGGGGACAGGGGCTCTGAACACTGAAGCTTTCTTT. The chain uses TRBV14 and TRBJ1-1, with TRBD1 identical over 10 bases. Germline-derived CDR1 and CDR2 are SGHDN and FVKESK. V lost 4 bases, J lost 0 bases, and 11 bases stayed unmatched. The CDR3 sequence is 18 residues long. Full variable domain (remainder filled in from reference TRBV14 and TRBJ1-1): EAGVTQFPSHSVIEKGQTVTLRCDPISGHDNLYWYRRVMGKEIKFLLHFVKESKQDESGMPNNRFLAERTGGTYSTLKVQPAELEDSGVYFCASSRLQGTGALNTEAFFGQGTRLTVV.

This clone was found once. This chain uses TRBV7-2 with TRBJ2-3; 8 nucleotides line up with TRBD2. Germline assignment: CDR1 SGHTA and CDR2 FQGNSA. This CDR3 region has 17 residues. V shed 2 bases and J 3 bases; nucleotides not matched to a gene: 10. The CDR3 DNA reads as TGTGCCAGCAGCTTAAGTTCTGCGGGGGGACTTACAGATACGCAGTATTTT. This codes for CASSLSSAGGLTDTQYF.

The V and J genes are TRBV28 and TRBJ1-2; D not certain. CDR3 length: 14 amino acids. Germline V lookup: CDR1 MDHEN, CDR2 SYDVKM. Trimming removed 6 bases at V and 1 base at J, with 12 bases between. The DNA of the CDR3 is TGTGCCAGCAGACCTCACGGACTTAACTATGGCTACACCTTC. It yields the protein CASRPHGLNYGYTF.

This chain joins TRBV10-3 and TRBJ2-5, with 7 bases fitting TRBD1. After removal of 10 bases from V and 4 bases from J, the junction contained 15 bases not matched to a gene. Germline V gives CDR1 ENHRY, CDR2 SYGVKD. The CDR3 is 15 amino acids. Here the CDR3 DNA reads TGTGCCAGCAGCCCATCCGGGACAGCCCCAGAGACCCAGTACTTC. Its protein is CASSPSGTAPETQYF.

The chain carries TRBV5-4 and TRBJ2-7; tentative D call: TRBD1 (5 bases). CDR1 and CDR2 (germline): SGHNT, YYREEE (reference sequence). This CDR3 spans 15 amino acids. V lost 2 bases and J lost 2, with 14 bases in between. CDR3 loop: CASSFPGRVAYEQYF. The CDR3 bases are TGTGCCAGCAGCTTCCCCGGCAGGGTAGCCTACGAGCAGTACTTC.

The chain joins TRBV7-8 to TRBJ2-7; D gene unclear. Germline CDR1 SGHVS, CDR2 FQNEAQ. V was shortened by 2 bases and J by 6 bases, with 11 bases between the two germline ends. The CDR3 is 13 residues long. The chain's CDR3 is CASSLKAQAEQYF. The DNA for the CDR3 is TGTGCCAGCAGCTTAAAGGCGCAGGCCGAGCAGTACTTC.

The V call is TRBV7-8, the J call TRBJ2-7; 10 bases fit TRBD2. Per the germline V gene, CDR1 is SGHVS and CDR2 is FQNEAQ. The V segment lost 3 bases and the J segment 7 bases; nucleotides outside the gene matches: 12. CDR3 length: 16 residues. As DNA, the CDR3 is TGTGCCAGCAGCTTTTCAGCGGGAGGGTTTTCGCGGGAGCAGTACTTC. It specifies CASSFSAGGFSREQYF.

The V gene is TRBV29-1, the J gene TRBJ2-5; maybe TRBD1 (5 bases). Germline CDR1 reads SQVTM; CDR2 reads ANQGSEA. V gave up 6 bases and J gave up 1 base, with 12 bases separating them. CDR3 length equals 13 residues. The CDR3 sequence: CSVATGFQETQYF. The CDR3, as DNA: TGCAGCGTGGCCACAGGTTTCCAAGAGACCCAGTACTTC. Variable domain in full (rest from reference TRBV29-1 and TRBJ2-5): SAVISQKPSRDICQRGTSLTIQCQVDSQVTMMFWYRQQPGQSLTLIATANQGSEATYESGFVIDKFPISRPNLTFSTLTVSNMSPEDSSIYLCSVATGFQETQYFGPGTRLLVL.